This T cell receptor beta chain derives from a study of cytomegalovirus exposure and HLA in healthy donors (dated by TCRdb to about 2017). Turning to the overall study: An earlier analysis of about 530 of the donors reported 276 Gb of sequence data and 95 million to 140 million unique TCR beta sequences obtained from roughly 170 million T cells. About 310 gigabases of sequencing data and around 87 million unique TCR sequences were included in an early release covering 550 to 800 HLA-typed donors. Of the roughly 410 genotyped donors, 75% to 85% were placed in the genetic ancestry cluster associated with self-reported Caucasian donors. The study was designed to test whether signatures of past pathogen exposure could be identified by cataloging public T cell receptors. The T cell repertoires of under 750 subjects were profiled by immunosequencing and related to cytomegalovirus serostatus. In addition to the first cohort of about 650 subjects, a separate validation cohort of 130 or so different subjects was used. To predict cytomegalovirus infection status, the study brought together high-throughput TCR immunosequencing, statistical association of individual TCRs with disease status, and machine learning. In a later analysis, previously published TCR beta repertoires from 670 or so donors were re-analyzed and high-resolution HLA genotyping was added so that TCR occurrence patterns could be studied. In the later analysis, no new phenotypic data were used to find candidate immune exposures; instead, reliance was placed on TCR beta sequences and their occurrence across donors. An earlier analysis of some 500 of the donors applied high-throughput TCR beta sequencing to assess whether each TCR beta V gene segment acted as functional or pseudogenic. Alongside the repertoire data, information on donor age, sex, ethnicity and CMV serostatus was compiled. Genome-wide SNP genotypes for about 60% of the roughly 670 donors were used in a later genetic analysis, which treated that subset as a discovery cohort. All discovery cohort repertoires had been generated using a single sequencing platform. HLA typing included class I and class II loci at four-digit resolution. The number of donors typed differed by locus, with roughly 629-640 for A, B, C, DRB1 and DQB1, around 520 for DQA1, about 610 for DPA1, and some 470 for DPB1. Four or five DR-DQ haplotypes were handled as single units for association and clustering because linkage in the cohort was strong. Across some 400 genotyped donors of the cohort, an average of approximately 240,000 unique TCR beta nucleotide sequences per donor were sequenced, and roughly 17% of those sequences were non-productive. The study at large found these results: The cohort was sequenced for TCR beta chains only, and without alpha or paired-chain data the features that could be detected were limited. The presence/absence analyses assumed that sequencing depth was roughly uniform across donors, and that assumption may not be true. According to a later analysis, most CMV-associated TCR beta chains appeared to be HLA-restricted, and the HLA associations seemed to be driven largely by CMV exposure. For the cohort, immune exposure information was limited to CMV serostatus. A later genetic analysis reported fewer N-insertions in productive TCRs among donors in an Asian-associated ancestry cluster than the roughly 620-donor mean. A further reported finding was that TCR beta sequences accurately predicted the HLA-A and HLA-B alleles for most subjects in the first cohort. In both the original and validation cohorts, the classifier was reported to diagnose cytomegalovirus status with high specificity and sensitivity. A cluster of highly shared sequence variants was judged likely to be a technical artifact of the sequencing pipeline. Because counts were too low, about 18 rarely observed V segments, including chromosome 9 orphons, were excluded from the earlier analysis of several hundred of the donors. V-gene and J-gene trimming of TCR beta chains was associated with a missense DCLRE1C variant in a later genetic analysis, and the association was replicated in an independent cohort. Because some donors lacked HLA typing at each locus, the association tests relied only on the typed subset. According to the authors, the approach could potentially be generalized to other disease states and immunological phenotypes. In a later analysis, HLA-associated TCR beta chains showed more clonal expansion and lower generation probabilities than non-associated chains that were equally common. According to a later analysis, TCR association rates differed among HLA loci, with DRB1 alleles showing the most associated TCRs and HLA-C alleles showing the fewest. In an earlier analysis of 500 to 650 of the donors, most TCR beta V segments appeared in productive rearrangements about 90% or about 30% of the time, broadly matching IMGT annotations. When HLA alleles, especially DR and DQ, strongly co-occurred, attributing TCR associations to individual alleles was difficult. In a later analysis, around 17,000 TCR beta sequences were associated with specific HLA alleles at a false discovery rate of 0.05. Across donors, most TCR sequences were observed very rarely, whereas some public TCRs were present in many individuals. Several of the top co-occurrence clusters appeared to be linked to parvovirus B19, influenza, CMV and Epstein-Barr virus, according to a later analysis. The study gave a list of 150 to 200 TCR beta chains associated with cytomegalovirus. Correlated functional status among segregating V segments might reflect linkage disequilibrium, but an unknown experimental factor could not be ruled out. Some IMGT-functional V segments, including TRBV6-2 and TRBV6-3, could not be told apart with the 87-base-pair reads, so those segments were excluded. A few of the identified cytomegalovirus-associated TCR beta chains were confirmed in vitro to be specific for cytomegalovirus antigens.

This clone was detected only a few times. It lacks a known antigen. Per-nucleotide qualities are absent, and no much larger clonotype sits a single base away. The library was made by the immunoSEQ multiplex PCR assay. A mixture of 60 forward primers for TCR Vbeta segments and 13 reverse primers for TCR Jbeta segments was used in the multiplex PCR. Amplification of the CDR3 region of rearranged TCR beta genes was performed with a multiplex PCR assay on genomic DNA. The amplified TCR beta libraries were sequenced on the Illumina HiSeq System as 87-base-pair reads. As for the authors' bioinformatics: In a later analysis, some 80 million unique TCR beta chains were counted across the approximately 670 repertoires, and roughly 11 million of these chains were shared by at least two donors. A nearest-neighbor algorithm error-corrected the raw reads and collapsed the reads into unique sequences, merging closely related sequences to remove PCR and sequencing errors. V, D and J gene segments were assigned by aligning CDR3 sequences to IMGT reference sequences. For a sequence to be retained, a match of at least six nucleotides was required to both a V gene segment and a J gene segment. Rearrangements were called productive when the CDR3 lacked stop codons and stayed in frame with V and J; all others were non-productive. CDR3 was defined by IMGT convention, running from the second conserved V-encoded cysteine to the conserved J-encoded phenylalanine. Sequences without an unambiguous match to a single V gene segment were excluded from the earlier analysis of approximately 600 of the donors. In an earlier analysis of approximately 500 of the donors, a V segment was called functional when productive rearrangements were above 56.7%, and segregating when the standard deviation between donors exceeded 5%. To diagnose cytomegalovirus status from the catalog of TCR beta chain sequences, a statistical classification framework was built. V and J gene assignment, in a later analysis, came from comparing TCR nucleotide sequences with IMGT/GENE-DB human TR gene sequences. Using the TCRdist pipeline, a later analysis assigned CDR3 sequences along with most-parsimonious VDJ recombination scenarios. In a later analysis, each TCR beta chain was defined by its CDR3 amino acid sequence together with its V-gene family, and reads without a unique V-gene family were excluded. A later analysis removed several hundred highly shared, low-generation-probability nucleotide sequences to deal with suspected cross-contamination and a sequencing artifact. In a later analysis, a clonal expansion index was calculated for each public chain from normalized within-repertoire ranks of inferred template counts. A later analysis computed generation probabilities with a VDJ recombination model fitted to out-of-frame rearrangements, and checked the results against IGoR. Hypergeometric tests were used in a later analysis to score TCR-TCR, TCR-HLA and TCR-CMV co-occurrence, with a repertoire-size bias correction applied to the TCR pairs. In a later analysis, false discovery rates were estimated by permuting HLA or CMV assignments 20 times. A later analysis grouped co-occurring TCRs with DBSCAN, adding TCRdist sequence similarity when clustering within HLA-allele-positive subsets. For co-occurrence clustering, repertoires with fewer than 30,000 or more than 120,000 public chains were excluded, along with four to six repertoires with anomalous nucleotide sharing. Held by TCRdb, this immuneACCESS table contains in-frame sequences only and omits some clones. Under half of the omission traces to an unresolved V gene where checked; the cause of the rest is unknown. The V and J calls and clone size are taken from that table; D and trimming were inferred from the DNA. Recorded for this sample are under 100,000 clones; more than 65% of them occurred a single time. The ten largest make up roughly 7.7% of the sample.

The cohort consisted of 600 to 750 healthy bone marrow donors. At the time of sampling, every cohort member was nominally healthy, though immune exposures that went unrecorded were likely present. CMV serostatus was recorded as positive for 250 to 300 and negative for about half of the 666 cohort members, whereas no CMV serostatus was recorded for the donor in question. Each donor provided a peripheral blood sample, and peripheral blood mononuclear cells were used for TCR beta sequencing. The Qiagen DNeasy Blood Extraction Kit was used to extract genomic DNA from the blood cell samples. V gives up 2 bases and J gives up 2 bases, and the segment between their germline ends measures 11 bases. The CDR3 goes from the cysteine to the phenylalanine over 14 residues. Of the read, only the CDR3 DNA is kept; its 42 bases are in frame from base 1. For CDR1 and CDR2, the germline V gene lists SGHDT and YYEEEE.

This TCR derives from a human donor in good health. Rearrangement joined TRBV5-6 to TRBJ2-7; matching of 5 bases hints at TRBD2 as the D gene. Sequenced: PBMCs. At the DNA level, the sequence is TGTGCCAGCAGCTTTGAGGACGGGGCCTACGAGCAGTACTTC. Its product reads: CASSFEDGAYEQYF.